Presented here are 31 T cell receptor beta chains from one specimen sequenced in a study of blood T cell repertoires in COVID-19. Some clones are missing from TCRdb's copy, which holds only in-frame ones; the method was immunoSEQ multiplex PCR. The table has hundreds of thousands of clones, about four fifths seen once. Sequencing input: PBMCs or T cells enriched from blood (not recorded which). These receptors were obtained from a woman aged 50 to 65 who had been exposed to COVID-19.

The gene calls are TRBV3-1 (or the pseudogene TRBV3-2) and TRBJ1-1, with 9 bases that match TRBD1. Trimming removed 4 bases from V and 5 bases from J; junction bases left unmatched: 5. CDR1 is LGHDT and CDR2 is YNNKEL in the germline V gene (reference sequence). This CDR3 region has 14 residues. The CDR3 here is CASSLQGARTEAFF. Written as DNA, the CDR3 is TGTGCCAGCAGCCTACAGGGGGCGAGGACTGAAGCTTTCTTT.

The chain carries TRBV3-1 (or the pseudogene TRBV3-2) and TRBJ2-3; TRBD2 matches 13 bases. Germline V gives CDR1 LGHDT, CDR2 YNNKEL (reference sequence). V lost 2 bases and J lost 3; bases outside the gene matches: 8. The CDR3 sequence is 18 residues long. DNA of the CDR3: TGTGCCAGCAGCCAAACTAGCGGGGGGGCAGGGAGGACAGATACGCAGTATTTT. It is translated as CASSQTSGGAGRTDTQYF.

A few counts support this clone. The genes are TRBV6-2 or TRBV6-3 and TRBJ1-1, with a weak D call TRBD1 (6 bases). There are 15 residues in the CDR3. Per germline, CDR1 MNHEY and CDR2 SVGEGT. V gave up 5 bases and J gave up 0 bases, with 13 bases separating them. The chain's CDR3 is CASSGQYLMNTEAFF. The CDR3 DNA reads TGTGCCAGCAGTGGACAGTACCTAATGAACACTGAAGCTTTCTTT.

Remarks on this clone: Different DNA sequences within this sample yield the same CDR3. V and J are TRBV7-9 and TRBJ1-1; D not resolved. The V and J ends lost 5 bases and 3 bases respectively, with 10 bases between them. Germline CDR1 and CDR2: SEHNR and FQNEAQ (reference sequence). The CDR3 length is 13 residues. This CDR3 is CASSLYSDTEAFF. In nucleotides, the CDR3 is TGTGCCAGCAGCCTATACTCCGACACTGAAGCTTTCTTT.

The chain is built from TRBV7-9 and TRBJ1-4; 11 positions match TRBD1. The CDR3 runs to 18 residues. V trimming: 5 bases; J trimming: 2 bases; junction bases outside the gene matches: 10. The germline CDR1 and CDR2 sequences are SEHNR and FQNEAQ (reference sequence). CDR3 sequence: CASSPTGQGAKTNEKLFF. CDR3 DNA sequence: TGTGCCAGCAGCCCCACTGGACAGGGGGCTAAGACTAATGAAAAACTGTTTTTT.

The CDR3 here is CASSTGAFTGELFF. The CDR3 DNA reads TGTGCCTCATCGACAGGGGCCTTCACCGGGGAGCTGTTTTTT. This chain connects TRBV15 to TRBJ2-2; the match to TRBD1 covers 8 bases. Trimming at V came to 11 bases and at J to 4 bases, leaving 9 bases not matched to a gene. The germline V gene has CDR1 LNHNV and CDR2 YYDKDF (reference sequence). This CDR3 contains 14 residues.

In its sample, this clone was seen many times. This chain connects TRBV3-1 (or the pseudogene TRBV3-2) to TRBJ1-1, with D possibly matching TRBD1 (5 bases). CDR1 LGHDT and CDR2 YNNKEL come from the germline V gene (reference sequence). The CDR3 is 14 residues long. The V end was cut by 4 bases, the J end by 11 bases, with 20 bases between. The CDR3 nucleotides read TGTGCCAGCAGCCCAGAGTCCTCAGGGCTGAGGGCTTTCTTT. Protein sequence: CASSPESSGLRAFF.

This chain uses TRBV6-5 with TRBJ1-3, with TRBD1 matching over 9 bases. Germline V gives CDR1 MNHEY, CDR2 SVGAGI. This CDR3 has 15 residues. The V gene end was trimmed by 5 bases and the J gene end by 3 bases; junction bases not matched to a gene: 5. CDR3 loop: CASSIQGALGNTIYF. In DNA, the CDR3 is TGTGCCAGCAGTATACAGGGGGCGCTTGGAAACACCATATATTTT.

This clone has only one observation. The V call is TRBV7-2, the J call TRBJ2-5; maybe TRBD1 (5 bases). V was pared by 1 base and J by 5 bases, with 23 bases between. This CDR3 contains 18 residues. In germline, CDR1 is SGHTA, CDR2 FQGNSA. CDR3 DNA: TGTGCCAGCAGCTTAGAATTTCTCCCGGCAGGGTATGGGGAGACCCAGTACTTC. Its translation: CASSLEFLPAGYGETQYF.

In its sample, this clone was seen many times. The genes are TRBV5-6 and TRBJ2-7; 7 positions agree with TRBD2. V lost 4 bases, J lost 1 base, and 5 bases stayed unmatched. The CDR3 sequence is 14 residues long. Germline V CDR1 and CDR2: SGHDT, YYEEEE. The CDR3 is CASSPGGGSYEQYF. CDR3 bases: TGTGCCAGCAGCCCTGGGGGGGGATCCTACGAGCAGTACTTC. The whole variable domain, filled in from reference TRBV5-6 and TRBJ2-7, reads DAGVTQSPTHLIKTRGQQVTLRCSPKSGHDTVSWYQQALGQGPQFIFQYYEEEERQRGNFPDRFSGHQFPNYSSELNVNALLLGDSALYLCASSPGGGSYEQYFGPGTRLTVT.

DNA for the CDR3: TGTGCCAGCAGCTTAGGGCAATTTAATTCACCCCTCCACTTT. Its protein is CASSLGQFNSPLHF. The chain carries TRBV7-2 and TRBJ1-6; D not certain. Per germline, CDR1 SGHTA and CDR2 FQGNSA. The CDR3 has 14 amino acids. Trimming stripped 1 base from V and 6 bases from J, with 7 bases between.

J is TRBJ2-3 and V is TRBV5-1; 10 bases are a match to TRBD2. Germline trimming cut 5 bases from V and 5 bases from J; bases unmatched to any gene: 5. The CDR3 sequence is 14 residues long. The germline gives CDR1 SGHRS, CDR2 YFSETQ. Written as DNA, the CDR3 is TGCGCCAGCAGACAAGGACTAGCGGTAGATACGCAGTATTTT. Its translation: CASRQGLAVDTQYF.

The CDR3 DNA is TGTGCCAGTAGTCCCTCCGGGACAGCCCTCTACGAGCAGTACTTC. The encoded protein is CASSPSGTALYEQYF. The rearrangement uses TRBV19 and TRBJ2-7; 7 nucleotides align to TRBD1. Germline V gene lookup returns CDR1 LNHDA and CDR2 SQIVND (reference sequence). The CDR3 has 15 residues. J lost 3 bases, V lost 5 bases, and 10 bases had no gene match.

J is TRBJ2-7 and V is TRBV18; TRBD1 agrees at 9 bases. The CDR3 consists of 14 residues. From germline, CDR1 is KGHSH and CDR2 LQKENI. V shed 1 base and J 10 bases; nucleotides not matched to a gene: 8. The CDR3: CASSPLERQGVQYF. CDR3 DNA: TGTGCCAGCTCACCACTCGAGAGACAGGGGGTACAGTACTTC. The full variable domain, with the rest looked up from reference TRBV18 and TRBJ2-7, is NAGVMQNPRHLVRRRGQEARLRCSPMKGHSHVYWYRQLPEEGLKFMVYLQKENIIDESGMPKERFSAEFPKEGPSILRIQQVVRGDSAAYFCASSPLERQGVQYFGPGTRLTVT.

The chain recombines TRBV9 with TRBJ1-2; D unresolved. From germline, CDR1 is SGDLS and CDR2 YYNGEE. This CDR3 has 16 amino acids. V shed 0 bases and J shed 1 base, with 13 bases lying between them. The CDR3 DNA sequence: TGTGCCAGCAGCGTAGGGAACGGACTTCATAACTATGGCTACACCTTC. It specifies CASSVGNGLHNYGYTF.

In its sample, this clone was seen a few times. The rearrangement links TRBV12-3 or TRBV12-4 to TRBJ1-2, with 8 nucleotides matching TRBD1. The CDR3 totals 13 residues. V shed 8 bases and J 4 bases; nucleotides not matched to a gene: 6. The CDR3 DNA reads as TGTGCCAGCTCCCGGACAGGGCCCTATGGCTACACCTTC. Residues: CASSRTGPYGYTF.

The rearrangement joins TRBV10-3 to TRBJ1-5, with a possible D match to TRBD1 (6 bases). Germline V gives CDR1 ENHRY, CDR2 SYGVKD. Between the trimmed V and J ends, which lost 10 bases and 3 bases, there was a span of 16 bases. The CDR3 consists of 14 residues. CDR3 loop: CATGRAGDNQPQHF. CDR3 nucleotide sequence: TGTGCCACCGGGCGGGCAGGGGACAATCAGCCCCAGCATTTT.

This chain links TRBV10-3 with TRBJ1-3, with 10 bases matching TRBD1. The length of the CDR3 is 16 residues. CDR1 and CDR2 from the germline V gene are ENHRY and SYGVKD. V trimming: 6 bases; J trimming: 3 bases; junction bases outside the gene matches: 8. The CDR3 DNA is TGTGCCATCAGATCCCCCGGGACAGGGGTTGGAAACACCATATATTTT. The encoded protein is CAIRSPGTGVGNTIYF.

The chain recombines TRBV19 with TRBJ2-1, with 7 bases that match TRBD2. The CDR3 extends over 16 amino acids. CDR1 and CDR2 from the germline V gene are LNHDA and SQIVND (reference sequence). After removal of 4 bases from V and 1 base from J, the junction contained 7 bases not matched to a gene. DNA of the CDR3: TGTGCCAGTAGTAGAGACAGCGGGACTTCCTACAATGAGCAGTTCTTC. It encodes CASSRDSGTSYNEQFF.

V gene TRBV6-5 combines with J gene TRBJ1-4; 9 nucleotides align to TRBD1. V gave up 2 bases and J gave up 6 bases; unmatched junction bases: 4. The CDR3 has 15 residues. Per the germline V gene, CDR1 is MNHEY and CDR2 is SVGAGI. CDR3 coding DNA: TGTGCCAGCAGTTACGGGGACAGGGACGATGAAAAACTGTTTTTT. It codes for CASSYGDRDDEKLFF.

The chain couples TRBV28 to TRBJ1-2, with TRBD1 as a possible D gene (6 bases). The CDR3 spans 16 residues. Germline V gives CDR1 MDHEN, CDR2 SYDVKM. V was cut by 4 bases and J by 4 bases, with 19 bases left in between. The CDR3 nucleotides read TGTGCCAGCAGTTCCTCTGACAGGCCGAGTGGCTATGGCTACACCTTC. Encoded protein: CASSSSDRPSGYGYTF.

The V gene is TRBV28, the J gene TRBJ2-2, with TRBD1 identical over 7 bases. The germline CDR1 and CDR2 sequences are MDHEN and SYDVKM. The CDR3 is 14 amino acids. J lost 7 bases, V lost 8 bases, and 10 bases had no gene match. This chain's CDR3 is CASRKDRVGGELFF. In nucleotides, the CDR3 is TGTGCCAGCCGGAAAGACAGGGTCGGCGGGGAGCTGTTTTTT.

CDR3 DNA: TGTGCCAGCAGCCTTGGACAGGAACGGCGATGGCTCACTGAAGCTTTCTTT. This translates into CASSLGQERRWLTEAFF. The chain uses TRBV7-9 and TRBJ1-1, with 7 bases matching TRBD1. V dropped 5 bases and J dropped 4; count of bases not matched to a gene: 16. The CDR3 is made up of 17 amino acids. From germline, CDR1 is SEHNR and CDR2 FQNEAQ (reference sequence).

This clone occurred once. The rearrangement joins TRBV9 to TRBJ2-5; 11 nucleotides line up with TRBD2. Germline V gene lookup returns CDR1 SGDLS and CDR2 YYNGEE. This CDR3 region has 16 residues. Trimming cost V 3 bases and J 2 bases; bases outside gene matches: 6. The CDR3 loop reads CASSAATSGAQETQYF. The CDR3, as DNA: TGTGCCAGCAGCGCCGCGACTAGCGGGGCGCAAGAGACCCAGTACTTC.

This chain joins TRBV5-1 and TRBJ1-4; D uncertain. V gave up 2 bases and J gave up 6 bases, with 17 bases separating them. The CDR3 is 16 residues long. From germline, CDR1 is SGHRS and CDR2 YFSETQ. As DNA, the CDR3 is TGCGCCAGCAGCTTTAGAGGCCCACTAGGAGATGAAAAACTGTTTTTT. As protein: CASSFRGPLGDEKLFF.

V is TRBV7-2 and J is TRBJ1-5; 8 bases map to TRBD1. In germline, CDR1 is SGHTA, CDR2 FQGNSA. V gave up 4 bases and J gave up 4 bases; unmatched junction bases: 6. CDR3 length equals 15 residues. The CDR3 loop is CASSSGQGGNQPQHF. In nucleotides, the CDR3 is TGTGCCAGCAGCTCAGGACAGGGCGGGAATCAGCCCCAGCATTTT.

The rearrangement uses TRBV3-1 (or the pseudogene TRBV3-2) and TRBJ2-6, with a possible D match to TRBD2 (5 bases). The V gene lost 7 bases and the J gene lost 4 bases, with 11 bases spanning the gap. The CDR3 loop spans 14 amino acids. Germline V gives CDR1 LGHDT, CDR2 YNNKEL (reference sequence). This CDR3 reads CASTEGVGANVLTF. The CDR3 region has the DNA TGTGCCAGCACCGAGGGTGTCGGGGCCAACGTCCTGACTTTC.

The chain links TRBV2 to TRBJ1-1, with D uncertain. Looked up from germline, CDR1 is SNHLY and CDR2 is FYNNEI. The CDR3 totals 12 residues. The DNA of the CDR3 is TGTGTCTCTATAATAAGGAACACTGAAGCTTTCTTT. Translating gives CVSIIRNTEAFF.

This sequence joins TRBV5-1 and TRBJ1-1; 9 nucleotides align to TRBD1. J was trimmed by 5 bases and V by 3 bases; bases with no gene match: 8. This CDR3 has 15 residues. CDR1 and CDR2 (germline): SGHRS, YFSETQ. This CDR3 is CASSYGRTGVTEAFF. In DNA form, the CDR3 reads TGCGCCAGCAGCTATGGGAGGACAGGGGTAACTGAAGCTTTCTTT.

This clone has only a few counts. This sequence joins TRBV19 and TRBJ1-2, with 10 bases fitting TRBD1. Trimming removed 5 bases from V and 6 bases from J; junction bases left unmatched: 6. The CDR3 has 14 amino acids. CDR1 and CDR2 from the germline V gene are LNHDA and SQIVND (reference sequence). The CDR3 DNA follows: TGTGCCAGTAGTCCTTGGACAGGGGGTAATGGCTACACCTTC. Its protein product is CASSPWTGGNGYTF.

This clone was observed once. One junction end does not reproduce the germline sequence, and a read error may be involved. V is TRBV24-1 and J is TRBJ1-2; 7 bases agree with TRBD1. Per germline, CDR1 KGHDR and CDR2 SFDVKD. The CDR3 spans 13 residues. The CDR3 loop is CAARGGNFYGYTF. The CDR3 nucleotides read TGTGCCGCCAGGGGGGGGAACTTCTATGGCTACACCTTC.